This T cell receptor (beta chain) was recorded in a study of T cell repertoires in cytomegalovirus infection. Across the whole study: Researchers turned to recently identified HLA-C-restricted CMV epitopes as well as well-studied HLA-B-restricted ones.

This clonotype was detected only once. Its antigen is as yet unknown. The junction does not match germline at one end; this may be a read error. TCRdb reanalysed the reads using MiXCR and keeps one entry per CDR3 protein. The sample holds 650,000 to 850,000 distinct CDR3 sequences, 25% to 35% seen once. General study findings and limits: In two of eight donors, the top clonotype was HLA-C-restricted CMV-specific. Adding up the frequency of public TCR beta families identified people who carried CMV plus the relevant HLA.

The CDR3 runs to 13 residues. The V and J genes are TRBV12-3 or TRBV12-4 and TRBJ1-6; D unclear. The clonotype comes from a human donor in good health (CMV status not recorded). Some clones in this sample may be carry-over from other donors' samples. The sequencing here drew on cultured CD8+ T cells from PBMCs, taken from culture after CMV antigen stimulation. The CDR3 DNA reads TGTGCCAGCAGTTGGCAGTCTAATTTACCCCTCCACTTT. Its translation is CASSWQSNLPLHF.